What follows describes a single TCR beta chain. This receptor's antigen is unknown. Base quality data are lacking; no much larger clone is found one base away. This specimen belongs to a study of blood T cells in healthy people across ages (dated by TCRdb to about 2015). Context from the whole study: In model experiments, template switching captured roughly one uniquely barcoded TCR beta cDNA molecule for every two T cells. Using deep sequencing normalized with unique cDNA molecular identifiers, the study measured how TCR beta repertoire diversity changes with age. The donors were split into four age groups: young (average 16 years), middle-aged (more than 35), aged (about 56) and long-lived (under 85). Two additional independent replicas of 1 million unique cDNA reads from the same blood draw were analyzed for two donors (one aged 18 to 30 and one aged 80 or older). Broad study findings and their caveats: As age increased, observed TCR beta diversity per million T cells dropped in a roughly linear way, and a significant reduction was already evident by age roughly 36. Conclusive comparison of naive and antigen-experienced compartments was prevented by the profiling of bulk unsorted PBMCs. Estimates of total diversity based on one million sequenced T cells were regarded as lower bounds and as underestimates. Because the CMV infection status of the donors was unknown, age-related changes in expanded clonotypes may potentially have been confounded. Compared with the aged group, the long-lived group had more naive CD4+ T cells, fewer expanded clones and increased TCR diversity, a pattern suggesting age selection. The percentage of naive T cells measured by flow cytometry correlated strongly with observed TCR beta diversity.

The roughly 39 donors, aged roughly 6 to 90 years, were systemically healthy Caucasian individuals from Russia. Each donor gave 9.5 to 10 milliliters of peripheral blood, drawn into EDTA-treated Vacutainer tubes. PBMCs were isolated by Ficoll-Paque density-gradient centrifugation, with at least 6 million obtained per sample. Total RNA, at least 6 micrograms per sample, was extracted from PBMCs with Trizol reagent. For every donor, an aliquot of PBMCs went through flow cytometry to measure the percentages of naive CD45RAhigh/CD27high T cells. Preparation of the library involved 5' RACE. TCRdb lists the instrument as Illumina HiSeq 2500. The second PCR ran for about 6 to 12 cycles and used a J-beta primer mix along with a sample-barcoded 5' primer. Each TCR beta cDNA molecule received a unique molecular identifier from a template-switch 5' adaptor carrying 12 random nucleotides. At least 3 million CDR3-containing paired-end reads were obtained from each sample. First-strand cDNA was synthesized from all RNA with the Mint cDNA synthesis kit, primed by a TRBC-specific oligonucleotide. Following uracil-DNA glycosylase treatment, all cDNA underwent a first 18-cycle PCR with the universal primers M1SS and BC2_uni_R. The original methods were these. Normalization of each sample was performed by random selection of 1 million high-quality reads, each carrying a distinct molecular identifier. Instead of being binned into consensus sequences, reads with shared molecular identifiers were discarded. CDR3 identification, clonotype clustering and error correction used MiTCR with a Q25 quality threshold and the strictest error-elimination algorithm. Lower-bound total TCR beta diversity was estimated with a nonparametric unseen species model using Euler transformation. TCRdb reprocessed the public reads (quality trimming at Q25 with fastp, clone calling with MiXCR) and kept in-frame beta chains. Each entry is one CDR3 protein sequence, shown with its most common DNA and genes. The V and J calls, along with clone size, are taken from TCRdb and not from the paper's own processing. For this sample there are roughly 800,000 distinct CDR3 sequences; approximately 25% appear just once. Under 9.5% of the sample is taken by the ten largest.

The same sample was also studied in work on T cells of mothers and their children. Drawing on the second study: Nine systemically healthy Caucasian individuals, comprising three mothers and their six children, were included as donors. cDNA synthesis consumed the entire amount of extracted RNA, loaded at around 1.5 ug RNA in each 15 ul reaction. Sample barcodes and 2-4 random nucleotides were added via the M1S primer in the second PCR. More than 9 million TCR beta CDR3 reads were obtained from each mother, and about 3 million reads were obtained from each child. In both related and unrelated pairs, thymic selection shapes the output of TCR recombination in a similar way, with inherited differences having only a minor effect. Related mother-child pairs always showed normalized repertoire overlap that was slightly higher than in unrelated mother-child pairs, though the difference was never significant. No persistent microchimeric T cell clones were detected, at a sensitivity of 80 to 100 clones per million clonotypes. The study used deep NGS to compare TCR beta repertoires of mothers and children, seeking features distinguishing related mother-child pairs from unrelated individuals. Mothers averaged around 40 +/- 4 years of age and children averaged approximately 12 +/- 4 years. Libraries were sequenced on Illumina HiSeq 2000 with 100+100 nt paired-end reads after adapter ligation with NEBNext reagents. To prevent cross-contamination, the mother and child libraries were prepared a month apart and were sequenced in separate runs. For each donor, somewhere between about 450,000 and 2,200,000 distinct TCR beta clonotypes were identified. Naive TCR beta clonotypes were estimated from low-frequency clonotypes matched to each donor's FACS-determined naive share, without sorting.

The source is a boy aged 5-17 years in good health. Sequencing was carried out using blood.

The sequence in DNA is TGCAGTGCCCCCACTAGCGGGAGCGGCACCGGGGAGCTGTTTTTT. Its product reads: CSAPTSGSGTGELFF. The sequence links TRBV20-1 to TRBJ2-2, with TRBD2 matching 11 junction bases. Reading from cysteine to phenylalanine, the CDR3 counts 15 amino acids. The read is trimmed to its CDR3 DNA, 45 bases read in frame from base 1. The germline V gene (reference sequence) yields DFQATT for CDR1 and SNEGSKA for CDR2. V and J are trimmed by 6 bases and 4 bases, and the gene matches miss 7 bases of the junction.